This record covers a single T cell receptor (beta chain). Its antigen remains unidentified. The data stem from a study of blood T cells in healthy people across ages. Findings of the study overall: In long-lived donors, naive CD4+ cell counts and diversity exceeded those of aged donors. Bulk PBMC profiling left naive and antigen-experienced comparisons inconclusive. Age brought a roughly linear fall in TCR beta diversity measured per million T cells.

The use of a sample-barcoded 5' primer and a J-beta primer mix characterized a second PCR of roughly 7 to 11 cycles. TCRdb used MiXCR to reprocess the 5' RACE reads, holding one entry per CDR3 protein. Of fewer than 2 million distinct CDR3 sequences listed, 30% to 40% are singletons. The sample comprised blood. The TCR originated in a human donor in good health.

The CDR3 protein is CATSRGLTLIQETQFF. The CDR3 region has the DNA TGTGCCACCAGCAGAGGCTTAACCTTAATCCAAGAGACCCAGTTCTTC. The rearrangement joins TRBV15 to TRBJ2-5, with D uncertain. The J call could be wrong; TRBJ2-1 is a better fit for the DNA end. The CDR3 runs to 16 residues. Germline V gene lookup returns CDR1 LNHNV and CDR2 YYDKDF (reference sequence).